The clone carrying this T cell receptor beta chain came up once. V gave up 6 bases and J gave up 2 bases; unmatched junction bases: 10. This CDR3 contains 15 residues. Germline V CDR1 and CDR2: MNHEY, SMNVEV (reference sequence). Some clones are missing from TCRdb's copy, which holds only in-frame ones; the method was immunoSEQ multiplex PCR. The data hold about 360,000 clones, with 85% to 90% observed a single time. The record originates from a study of blood T cell repertoires in COVID-19. V gene TRBV27 combines with J gene TRBJ2-7, with TRBD1 matching 7 bases. Source material: peripheral blood. The clonotype comes from a human donor in a cohort sampled during active COVID-19. For the CDR3, the DNA is TGTGCCAGCAGCCCAGGGACAGACCCTCCCTACGAGCAGTACTTC. Protein sequence: CASSPGTDPPYEQYF.